A single sample is the source of the 16 T cell receptor beta chains below, sequenced in a study of blood T cell repertoires in COVID-19. Sequencing used immunoSEQ multiplex PCR; TCRdb keeps in-frame clones, though not all of them. The table shows about 190,000 clones, with around 79% occurring only once. What was sequenced was peripheral blood. These receptors came from a man aged 45-60 years who had recovered from COVID-19.

V is TRBV7-2 and J is TRBJ2-7, with 10 nucleotides matching TRBD2. Trimming cost V 2 bases and J 3 bases; bases outside gene matches: 10. The CDR3 length is 17 residues. The germline CDR1 and CDR2 sequences are SGHTA and FQGNSA. For the CDR3, the DNA is TGTGCCAGCAGCTTATGGGGAAATTTAGCGGGAGGCTACGAGCAGTACTTC. As protein: CASSLWGNLAGGYEQYF.

The chain carries TRBV27 and TRBJ2-7, with 10 bases aligning to TRBD1. Germline V gene data show CDR1 as MNHEY and CDR2 as SMNVEV (reference sequence). Trimming cost V 4 bases and J 5 bases; bases outside gene matches: 20. This CDR3 is 19 amino acids long. The CDR3 DNA sequence: TGTGCCAGCAGTTCCGACCGGGACAGGGGTATTTTAAAACGGAACGAGCAGTACTTC. Amino acid sequence: CASSSDRDRGILKRNEQYF.

V usage is TRBV3-1 (or the pseudogene TRBV3-2) and J usage is TRBJ1-2; 8 bases map to TRBD1. The V gene end was trimmed by 2 bases and the J gene end by 8 bases; junction bases not matched to a gene: 7. The germline gives CDR1 LGHDT, CDR2 YNNKEL (reference sequence). CDR3 length: 14 residues. The CDR3 DNA reads TGTGCCAGCAGCCAATATGGACAGGGAGGCGGCTACACCTTC. This codes for CASSQYGQGGGYTF.

The genes are TRBV3-1 (or the pseudogene TRBV3-2) and TRBJ1-1; 9 nucleotides line up with TRBD1. Germline V lookup: CDR1 LGHDT, CDR2 YNNKEL (reference sequence). The V gene end was trimmed by 0 bases and the J gene end by 5 bases; junction bases not matched to a gene: 10. There are 17 residues in the CDR3. CDR3 DNA: TGTGCCAGCAGCCAAGATGTCAGGACAGGGGAAGGAACTGAAGCTTTCTTT. This codes for CASSQDVRTGEGTEAFF.

This chain joins TRBV11-2 and TRBJ1-1; unclear D gene. Germline V CDR1 and CDR2: SGHAT, FQNNGV. The CDR3 has 14 residues. V was trimmed by 3 bases and J by 0 bases, leaving 8 bases between them. CDR3 sequence (DNA): TGTGCCAGCAGCTTTACGGGGTTGAACACTGAAGCTTTCTTT. Translation: CASSFTGLNTEAFF. Combining the CDR3 with reference TRBV11-2 and TRBJ1-1 gives the whole variable domain EAGVAQSPRYKIIEKRQSVAFWCNPISGHATLYWYQQILGQGPKLLIQFQNNGVVDDSQLPKDRFSAERLKGVDSTLKIQPAKLEDSAVYLCASSFTGLNTEAFFGQGTRLTVV.

V gene TRBV5-1 combines with J gene TRBJ2-3, with D hard to call. V lost 3 bases, J lost 5 bases, and 13 bases lay in between. This CDR3 has 14 amino acids. The V gene's germline CDR1 is SGHRS and CDR2 YFSETQ. CDR3 bases: TGCGCCAGCAGCTCACTGAGTTTAGAAGATACGCAGTATTTT. This gives the protein CASSSLSLEDTQYF.

CDR3 DNA sequence: TGTGCCAGCAGCTTAGTACTAGCGGGGACTAGCACAGATACGCAGTATTTT. This translates into CASSLVLAGTSTDTQYF. The J gene is TRBJ2-3, the V gene TRBV11-2; 10 positions match TRBD2. After removal of 1 base from V and 0 bases from J, the junction contained 4 bases not matched to a gene. CDR1 is SGHAT, CDR2 FQNNGV, per germline. This CDR3 spans 17 amino acids.

The V and J genes are TRBV28 and TRBJ1-2, with D perhaps matching TRBD1 (5 bases). The CDR3 is 12 amino acids. Germline values: CDR1 MDHEN, CDR2 SYDVKM. The V end lost 2 bases, the J end lost 8 bases, and 9 bases lay between the germline ends. CDR3 DNA sequence: TGTGCCAGCAGTTTAGGGAGGGACGGCTACACCTTC. The encoded protein is CASSLGRDGYTF.

This clone was detected only a few times. The chain is built from TRBV18 and TRBJ2-2; the D gene is possibly TRBD1 (5 bases). The germline gives CDR1 KGHSH, CDR2 LQKENI. The length of the CDR3 is 15 residues. Trimming removed 3 bases from V and 6 bases from J, with 14 bases in between. CDR3 sequence: CASSPPQGRAGELFF. The CDR3, as DNA: TGTGCCAGCTCACCCCCCCAGGGCCGAGCCGGGGAGCTGTTTTTT.

The J gene is TRBJ2-7, the V gene TRBV24-1; D is unclear. There are 14 residues in the CDR3. Germline CDR1 and CDR2: KGHDR and SFDVKD. Trimming shortened V by 9 bases and J by 2 bases, and 16 bases separated the two germline ends. As DNA, the CDR3 is TGTGCCACCGGCCGTGGGCAGGTACCCTACGAGCAGTACTTC. Protein: CATGRGQVPYEQYF.

The J gene is TRBJ2-3, the V gene TRBV5-1; 8 nucleotides align to TRBD2. J gave up 2 bases and V 9 bases, and 11 bases lay outside the gene matches. This CDR3 spans 15 amino acids. Germline CDR1 is SGHRS and CDR2 is YFSETQ. The CDR3 loop reads CATSTAGDPTDTQYF. The CDR3 region has the DNA TGCGCCACCTCAACAGCGGGAGACCCCACAGATACGCAGTATTTT.

This clone appeared a few times. The gene calls are TRBV6-6 and TRBJ2-7; TRBD2 might be the D (6 bases). The V and J ends lost 4 bases and 0 bases respectively, with 7 bases between them. Germline V gives CDR1 MNHNY, CDR2 SVGAGI (reference sequence). This CDR3 is 13 amino acids long. The CDR3 DNA follows: TGTGCCAGCAGTTCCGGGGGCTCCTACGAGCAGTACTTC. Its protein is CASSSGGSYEQYF.

This clone showed up just a few times. The V and J genes are TRBV6-4 and TRBJ2-2, with 7 positions matching TRBD2. The trim removed 0 bases at V and 3 bases at J, leaving 1 base unmatched. Germline CDR1 and CDR2: MRHNA and SNTAGT. The CDR3 spans 15 residues. CDR3 amino acids: CASSDSGGDTGELFF. As DNA, the CDR3 is TGTGCCAGCAGTGACTCGGGAGGGGACACCGGGGAGCTGTTTTTT.

Concerning this clone itself: The sample carries other DNA sequences with the same CDR3. V and J are TRBV6-5 and TRBJ2-7, with TRBD1 matching over 7 bases. The CDR3 loop spans 13 amino acids. Losses at the gene ends were 4 bases for V and 5 bases for J; bases not matched to a gene: 5. Germline values: CDR1 MNHEY, CDR2 SVGAGI. CDR3 sequence: CASSLTGSHEQYF. CDR3 sequence (DNA): TGTGCCAGCAGTTTGACAGGGTCCCACGAGCAGTACTTC.

The V and J genes are TRBV2 and TRBJ1-5; D is unclear. Germline V gives CDR1 SNHLY, CDR2 FYNNEI. The CDR3 totals 13 residues. With 3 bases removed from V and 9 bases from J, the gap between germline ends came to 12 bases. In DNA form, the CDR3 reads TGTGCCAGCAGTGATGCGGTGGGAGGGCCCCAGCATTTT. Protein sequence: CASSDAVGGPQHF.

The V call is TRBV29-1, the J call TRBJ1-2; 10 bases map to TRBD1. Germline V gene sequence: CDR1 SQVTM, CDR2 ANQGSEA. With V trimmed by 5 bases and J by 5 bases, 5 bases remained unmatched. This CDR3 comprises 13 residues. CDR3 sequence (DNA): TGCAGCGTTAGGACAGGGGGTGGGTATGGCTACACCTTC. As protein: CSVRTGGGYGYTF.